The 11 T cell receptor beta chains below all came from one sample that was sequenced in a study of CD8+CD57+ T cells in acquired aplastic anemia. Genomic DNA provided the template from which TCR beta VDJ and CDR3 profiles were obtained. TCRdb passed the reads through MiXCR, listing each CDR3 protein once. The sample includes about 190,000 distinct CDR3 sequences, roughly half of them seen just once. The sample taken for sequencing was sorted CD4+, CD8+, or CD8+CD57+ T cells (not recorded which) from PBMCs. All receptors come from a human donor in good health, serving as a control.

V and J are TRBV30 and TRBJ2-1, with 9 bases fitting TRBD2. The germline gives CDR1 GTSNPN, CDR2 SVGIG (reference sequence). The CDR3 extends over 15 amino acids. With 0 bases clipped from V and 9 bases from J, the junction kept 9 bases outside the gene matches. The DNA for the CDR3 is TGTGCCTGGAGTGTACTCGCGGGGGGGCCTAGTGAGCAGTTCTTC. Amino acids: CAWSVLAGGPSEQFF.

The chain uses TRBV7-8 and TRBJ1-2, with D unresolved. Per germline, CDR1 SGHVS and CDR2 FQNEAQ. The CDR3 has 13 residues. Trimming shortened V by 1 base and J by 11 bases, and 14 bases separated the two germline ends. The CDR3 region is CASSLVMGISYTF. The DNA for the CDR3 is TGTGCCAGCAGCTTAGTGATGGGGATCTCATACACCTTC.

The CDR3 DNA follows: TGCAGTGCCCCTCCCGGGACTAGCAAGAATGAGCAGTTCTTC. Translating gives CSAPPGTSKNEQFF. The chain uses TRBV20-1 and TRBJ2-1, with 9 bases identical to TRBD2. This CDR3 region has 14 residues. Germline-derived CDR1 and CDR2 are DFQATT and SNEGSKA (reference sequence). V was pared by 6 bases and J by 7 bases, with 10 bases of the junction left unmatched.

This chain links TRBV25-1 with TRBJ2-3, with 8 bases identical to TRBD1. V lost 3 bases to trimming and J lost 2 bases; unmatched junction nucleotides: 1. The germline gives CDR1 MGHDK, CDR2 SYGVNS. This CDR3 is built from 14 residues. For the CDR3, the DNA is TGTGCCAGCAGTGAGACAGGGGACACAGATACGCAGTATTTT. Protein sequence: CASSETGDTDTQYF.

The chain employs TRBV20-1 and TRBJ2-2, with TRBD2 identical over 7 bases. Germline assignment: CDR1 DFQATT and CDR2 SNEGSKA (reference sequence). V trimming: 0 bases; J trimming: 3 bases; junction bases outside the gene matches: 7. The CDR3 has 16 amino acids. CDR3 amino acids: CSARDLGLGHTGELFF. The CDR3 nucleotides are TGCAGTGCTAGAGATTTAGGACTAGGACACACCGGGGAGCTGTTTTTT.

This clonotype has just a few counts. At one end, the junction sequence differs from germline, possibly due to a read error. The V gene is TRBV5-4, the J gene TRBJ1-2, with D uncertain. The germline gives CDR1 SGHNT, CDR2 YYREEE (reference sequence). The CDR3 contains 13 residues. The CDR3 DNA is TGTGCCAGCAGCGTCGCAGAAAACTGTGGCTACACCTTC. Translated, it gives CASSVAENCGYTF.

The chain has TRBV10-3 and TRBJ1-1; TRBD1 might be the D (6 bases). Germline loops: CDR1 ENHRY, CDR2 SYGVKD. Trimming removed 7 bases at V and 2 bases at J, with 17 bases between. This CDR3 contains 15 residues. This CDR3 reads CAITKEVGGNTEAFF. As DNA, the CDR3 is TGTGCCATCACTAAGGAGGTAGGGGGTAACACTGAAGCTTTCTTT.

Only a few counts were recorded for this clonotype. The chain carries TRBV18 and TRBJ2-1; 9 bases map to TRBD1. Trimming cost V 1 base and J 5 bases; bases outside gene matches: 3. Germline CDR1 and CDR2: KGHSH and LQKENI. The CDR3 loop spans 15 amino acids. The CDR3 protein is CASSPQWTGDNEQFF. Written as DNA, the CDR3 is TGTGCCAGCTCACCACAATGGACAGGGGACAATGAGCAGTTCTTC.

The table lists this clonotype with many counts. This chain joins TRBV20-1 and TRBJ1-5; possibly TRBD1 for D (5 bases). This CDR3 is 14 amino acids long. CDR1 is DFQATT and CDR2 is SNEGSKA in the germline V gene (reference sequence). The ends were cut back, 4 bases at V and 3 bases at J, with 13 bases in the middle. CDR3 loop: CSATSGFPNQPQHF. DNA of the CDR3: TGCAGTGCTACATCAGGGTTCCCCAATCAGCCCCAGCATTTT.

Written as DNA, the CDR3 is TGTGCCAGCAGCCGGGGGCCAGACTACGAGCAGTACTTC. This gives the protein CASSRGPDYEQYF. The chain is built from TRBV6-6 and TRBJ2-5; either TRBD1 or TRBD2 may fit D (6 bases each). With the DNA end fitting TRBJ2-7 better, the J assignment may be wrong. This CDR3 is 13 amino acids long. CDR1 is MNHNY and CDR2 is SVGAGI in the germline V gene (reference sequence).

The rearrangement uses TRBV6-5 and TRBJ2-7; 9 bases agree with TRBD1. The V segment lost 5 bases and the J segment 1 base; nucleotides outside the gene matches: 6. This CDR3 is 15 amino acids long. Germline loops: CDR1 MNHEY, CDR2 SVGAGI. Here the CDR3 reads CASSERDRASYEQYF. Written as DNA, the CDR3 is TGTGCCAGCAGTGAAAGGGACAGGGCTTCCTACGAGCAGTACTTC.